This T cell receptor (beta chain) appears in the sequencing data of a study of blood T cell repertoires in COVID-19. The CDR3 length is 15 residues. Per the germline V gene, CDR1 is KGHSH and CDR2 is LQKENI. Trimming stripped 8 bases from V and 7 bases from J, with 18 bases between. Participants were aged about 18 to 89 years from roughly 26 US areas. Study processing details: Estimated nucleated cell counts came from reference gene primer amplification. Repertoires were generated with immunoSEQ multiplex PCR, while TCRdb's copy carries only in-frame clones and drops some. The DNA gave D and trimming, while V, J and clone size come from that table. The sample has 380,000 or so clones, around 90% seen once.

The chain couples TRBV18 to TRBJ1-6, with TRBD1 as a possible D gene (6 bases). Sequencing was carried out using PBMCs or T cells enriched from blood (not recorded which). The receptor's source is a woman in her thirties or forties with acute COVID-19. The CDR3 bases are TGTGCCAGCGCATCCGAGGTACAGGGCAATTCACCCCTCCACTTT. Translated, it gives CASASEVQGNSPLHF.